The rows below give T cell receptor beta chains drawn from one sample of a study of cytomegalovirus exposure and HLA in healthy donors. The repertoire was sequenced with immunoSEQ multiplex PCR; TCRdb's copy has only in-frame clones and lacks some. The sample holds roughly 150,000 clones, around 77% seen once. The material sequenced was PBMCs. Every receptor here comes from a man aged 35 to 55 in good health and CMV-seronegative. Both conserved end residues are part of each CDR3. The order of the fields is J gene, D gene, clone size, V gene, CDR3 DNA, CDR3 protein. A D gene is named only where the DNA matches it firmly. Clone size is not always given. Where it is, it says once, few, many or a class for expanded clones.

>TRBJ1-1|.|.|TRBV19
TGTGCCAGTAGTATAGATCAGGGCAGAGCGAACACTGAAGCTTTCTTT
CASSIDQGRANTEAFF
>TRBJ1-2|.|.|TRBV6-1
TGTGCCAGCAGTTTCCAGGGATATGGCTACACCTTC
CASSFQGYGYTF
>TRBJ2-3|TRBD1|.|TRBV11-3
TGTGCCAGCTCCTGGGGAAAGGGGGCGACAGATACGCAGTATTTT
CASSWGKGATDTQYF
>TRBJ2-6|TRBD1|.|TRBV5-8
TGTGCCAGCAGCCGGGGACAGGGAAGTCTCGCTGGGGCCAACGTCCTGACTTTC
CASSRGQGSLAGANVLTF
>TRBJ1-2|TRBD1|.|TRBV11-2
TGTGCCAGCAGCTCCGACAGGGGTGGCTACACCTTC
CASSSDRGGYTF
>TRBJ1-1|.|.|TRBV7-2
TGTGCCAGCAGCACAGGGTACAAGACTGAAGCTTTCTTT
CASSTGYKTEAFF
>TRBJ1-5|TRBD1|.|TRBV6-1
TGTGCCAGCACCTCTCAGGGGGCAGGCCAGCCCCAGCATTTT
CASTSQGAGQPQHF
>TRBJ2-1|.|.|TRBV6-1
TGTGCCTGCAAGGAGGCCCCCCAGCCTGATGAGCAGTTCTTC
CACKEAPQPDEQFF
>TRBJ1-2|TRBD1|few|TRBV6-5
TGTGCCAGTACTGGACAGGGTTTTTATGGCTACACCTTC
CASTGQGFYGYTF
>TRBJ1-2|TRBD1|.|TRBV28
TGTGCCAGCAGTCCCAGGGGGGCCGTCTATGGCTACACCTTC
CASSPRGAVYGYTF
>TRBJ1-2|TRBD1|.|TRBV28
TGTGCCAGCAGTTTACCGATCCGGACAGGGGGAAAGGATGGCTACACCTTC
CASSLPIRTGGKDGYTF
>TRBJ1-2|TRBD1|once|TRBV18
TGTGCCAGCTCGGACACAAAGACAGGGCCCTATGGCTACACCTTC
CASSDTKTGPYGYTF
>TRBJ2-3|.|once|TRBV11-2
TGTGCCAGCAGCTTAGCAGGCACAGATACGCAGTATTTT
CASSLAGTDTQYF
>TRBJ2-1|TRBD2|.|TRBV14
TGTGCCAGCAGCCCCACTAGCGGGAGGGGTCCGGGACAGCAGTTCTTC
CASSPTSGRGPGQQFF
>TRBJ2-5|.|.|TRBV7-2
TGTGCCAGCAGCCGCATCACAGCTCAAGAGACCCAGTACTTC
CASSRITAQETQYF
>TRBJ2-3|TRBD2|.|TRBV7-2
TGTGCCAGCAGCCCTTCACGACTAGCGGGAGGGCCCGATACGCAGTATTTT
CASSPSRLAGGPDTQYF
>TRBJ1-1|.|.|TRBV18
TGTGCCAGCTCACCAACAGGGACCACTGAAGCTTTCTTT
CASSPTGTTEAFF
>TRBJ2-7|.|.|TRBV5-6
TGTGCCAGCAGCCCGAAGGTCCCTGGGCCCTACGAGCAGTACTTC
CASSPKVPGPYEQYF
>TRBJ2-1|.|.|TRBV11-2
TGTGCCAGCAGCTTGGGTAGCACCTACAATGAGCAGTTCTTC
CASSLGSTYNEQFF
>TRBJ2-1|TRBD1|.|TRBV7-9
TGTGCCAGCAGCTATACAGGGGGCAATGAGCAGTTCTTC
CASSYTGGNEQFF
>TRBJ2-6|.|.|TRBV6-5
TGTGCCAGCAGTCGCTCTGGGGCCAACGTCCTGACTTTC
CASSRSGANVLTF
>TRBJ1-2|.|once|TRBV11-2
TGTGCCAGCAGCTTAGAGACAGGACCTTACTTC
CASSLETGPYF
>TRBJ1-2|.|.|TRBV9
TGTGCCAGCAGCGCATACCCCGGAGGTGGCTACACCTTC
CASSAYPGGGYTF
>TRBJ2-7|.|few|TRBV9
TGTGCCAGCAGCTTACAAATCGCAGGGCCGAACGAGCAGTACTTC
CASSLQIAGPNEQYF
>TRBJ2-7|TRBD1|.|TRBV28
TGTGCCAGCAGTCTAGCCGCATATCGGGACAGTTCCTACGAGCAGTACTTC
CASSLAAYRDSSYEQYF
>TRBJ2-4|TRBD2|.|TRBV7-9
TGTGCCAGCAGCTTAGGCGGCGGGAGTACTGACATTCAGTACTTC
CASSLGGGSTDIQYF
>TRBJ1-6|.|once|TRBV2
TGTGCCAGCAGTCTCCGGGACACTCCTAATTCACCCCTCCACTTT
CASSLRDTPNSPLHF
>TRBJ2-5|TRBD1|.|TRBV18
TGTGCCAGCTCACCACTATCGGGACAGGGAACGGAGACCCAGTACTTC
CASSPLSGQGTETQYF
>TRBJ2-7|TRBD1|.|TRBV28
TGTGCCAGCAGTTCCCTGGGACAGAGCTACGAGCAGTACTTC
CASSSLGQSYEQYF
>TRBJ1-1|TRBD1|.|TRBV19
TGTGCCAGTAGTATTGGAACAGGGGCTTTGAACACTGAAGCTTTCTTT
CASSIGTGALNTEAFF
>TRBJ1-1|.|.|TRBV7-6
TGTGCCAGCAGCTTAGTAGGGACTCTAAAGAACACTGAAGCTTTCTTT
CASSLVGTLKNTEAFF
>TRBJ2-3|TRBD1|.|TRBV7-9
TGTGCCAGCAGCGCTCCCGGGACAGAACGCACAGATACGCAGTATTTT
CASSAPGTERTDTQYF
>TRBJ2-5|TRBD2|.|TRBV5-1
TGCGCCAGCAGCTTGACTAGCGGGAAGGAGACCCAGTACTTC
CASSLTSGKETQYF
>TRBJ2-7|TRBD1|.|TRBV18
TGTGCCAGCTCACTGACAGGGTCCTTGGTCGAGCAGTACTTC
CASSLTGSLVEQYF
>TRBJ2-5|TRBD2|.|TRBV5-1
TGCGCCAGCAGCTCTGGGACTAGCGGGAGCGGGATTAGGGACTTC
CASSSGTSGSGIRDF
>TRBJ2-1|.|.|TRBV21-1
TGTGCCAGCAGCGACTGCTTCTCCTACAATGAGCAGTTCTTC
CASSDCFSYNEQFF
>TRBJ1-1|.|few|TRBV13
TGTGCCAGCAGCCGAGTGGGGGGGCCTGAAGCTTTCTTT
CASSRVGGPEAFF
>TRBJ2-1|TRBD1|.|TRBV6-5
TGTGCCAGCAGTCCGACAGGGGATGAGCAGTTCTTC
CASSPTGDEQFF
>TRBJ2-1|.|.|TRBV9
TGTGCCAGCAGCGGGCCTAGCGACTACAATGAGCAGTTCTTC
CASSGPSDYNEQFF
>TRBJ1-5|.|.|TRBV11-2
TGTGCCAGCAGCTTAGATACGGGGGGCGATCAGCCCCAGCATTTT
CASSLDTGGDQPQHF
>TRBJ2-7|TRBD1|.|TRBV5-1
TGCGCCAGCAGCGCCGGGACAGTTCTCTACGAGCAGTACTTC
CASSAGTVLYEQYF
>TRBJ1-4|.|.|TRBV6-5
TGTGCCAGCAGCCAACAGGGAGCGGATGAAAAACTGTTTTTT
CASSQQGADEKLFF
>TRBJ2-7|TRBD1|.|TRBV11-1
TGTGCCAGCAGCTTAACGGGACAGGTCGCCAAGCAGTACTTC
CASSLTGQVAKQYF
>TRBJ2-7|TRBD1|once|TRBV28
TGTGCCAGCAGTTTACTTACAGGGGGGTACGAGCAGTACTTC
CASSLLTGGYEQYF
>TRBJ2-3|TRBD2|.|TRBV6-5
TGTGCCAGCAGTTACTCAATCCTAGCGGTCACAGATACGCAGTATTTT
CASSYSILAVTDTQYF
>TRBJ2-1|.|.|TRBV7-3
TGTGCCAGCAGCCCCTCCCTATACAATGAGCAGTTCTTC
CASSPSLYNEQFF
>TRBJ1-1|TRBD1|.|TRBV30
TGTGCCTGGAGTAATAACAGGGGGTCCACTGAAGCTTTCTTT
CAWSNNRGSTEAFF
>TRBJ2-1|.|.|TRBV29-1
TGCAGCGCCCTTCAGGTTCTTAATGAGCAGTTCTTC
CSALQVLNEQFF